The 9 T cell receptor beta chains listed next were all sequenced from one sample in a study of blood T cell repertoires in COVID-19. Assay: immunoSEQ multiplex PCR; the TCRdb copy retains only in-frame clones and omits some. The table records roughly 100,000 clones, less than 95% of them present only once. The sample taken for sequencing was peripheral blood. These receptors were obtained from a man between 18 and 29 years old with COVID-19, enrolled during active disease.

The rearrangement links TRBV19 to TRBJ1-2; 8 bases agree with TRBD1. The CDR3 consists of 14 residues. J was trimmed by 0 bases and V by 7 bases; bases with no gene match: 4. Germline CDR1 LNHDA, CDR2 SQIVND (reference sequence). The CDR3 reads CASTRDRPNYGYTF. The CDR3 bases are TGTGCCAGTACCCGGGACAGGCCTAACTATGGCTACACCTTC.

V and J are TRBV11-2 and TRBJ2-7; 7 nucleotides align to TRBD1. Germline V gives CDR1 SGHAT, CDR2 FQNNGV. The CDR3 is made up of 14 amino acids. The trim removed 5 bases at V and 3 bases at J, leaving 7 bases unmatched. The CDR3: CASSSRQGYYEQYF. CDR3 nucleotide sequence: TGTGCCAGCAGCAGTAGACAGGGATACTACGAGCAGTACTTC. The entire variable domain, with the rest obtained from reference TRBV11-2 and TRBJ2-7, is as follows: EAGVAQSPRYKIIEKRQSVAFWCNPISGHATLYWYQQILGQGPKLLIQFQNNGVVDDSQLPKDRFSAERLKGVDSTLKIQPAKLEDSAVYLCASSSRQGYYEQYFGPGTRLTVT.

The V call is TRBV13, the J call TRBJ2-3; tentatively, D is TRBD1 (5 bases). Trimming removed 5 bases from V and 4 bases from J, with 13 bases in between. The CDR3 runs to 14 residues. CDR1 PRHDT and CDR2 FYEKMQ come from the germline V gene (reference sequence). The CDR3 region is CASSKRQRSDTQYF. The CDR3 DNA follows: TGTGCCAGCAGCAAACGACAGAGATCAGATACGCAGTATTTT.

The count of this clone is one. The V and J genes are TRBV11-3 and TRBJ2-3, with D tentatively TRBD2 (7 bases). Trimming took 1 base from V and 2 from J, leaving 10 bases between them. Germline V gives CDR1 SGHNT, CDR2 YENEEA. CDR3 length: 15 residues. CDR3 coding DNA: TGTGCCAGCAGCTTAGTCGGGGGGCACACAGATACGCAGTATTTT. Its translation is CASSLVGGHTDTQYF. Combining the CDR3 with reference TRBV11-3 and TRBJ2-3 gives the whole variable domain EAGVVQSPRYKIIEKKQPVAFWCNPISGHNTLYWYLQNLGQGPELLIRYENEEAVDDSQLPKDRFSAERLKGVDSTLKIQPAELGDSAVYLCASSLVGGHTDTQYFGPGTRLTVL.

This rearrangement joins TRBV28 to TRBJ1-5, with TRBD1 matching 7 bases. V lost 6 bases to trimming and J lost 1 base; unmatched junction nucleotides: 6. The germline CDR1 and CDR2 sequences are MDHEN and SYDVKM. This CDR3 has 15 residues. Here the CDR3 reads CASSDPQGSNQPQHF. CDR3 in DNA: TGTGCCAGCAGCGATCCACAGGGGAGCAATCAGCCCCAGCATTTT.

The chain's CDR3 is CATSDLRTFNTYEQYF. CDR3 nucleotides: TGTGCCACCAGTGATCTCCGGACTTTCAATACGTACGAGCAGTACTTC. This sequence joins TRBV24-1 and TRBJ2-7; possibly TRBD2 for D (5 bases). The CDR3 extends over 16 amino acids. V was pared by 3 bases and J by 4 bases, with 18 bases between. Germline assignment: CDR1 KGHDR and CDR2 SFDVKD.

This sequence joins TRBV28 and TRBJ1-6; D uncertain. Trimming shortened V by 7 bases and J by 0 bases, and 13 bases separated the two germline ends. CDR1 and CDR2 from the germline V gene are MDHEN and SYDVKM. The CDR3 totals 16 residues. CDR3 nucleotides: TGTGCCAGCACCAATGACTTTTTCTCCTATAATTCACCCCTCCACTTT. Its translation: CASTNDFFSYNSPLHF.

The gene calls are TRBV6-1 and TRBJ2-7; 15 nucleotides align to TRBD2. The CDR3 extends over 16 amino acids. The junction had 4 bases not matched to a gene; V was cut back by 3 bases and J by 4 bases. The germline V gene has CDR1 MNHNS and CDR2 SASEGT. The CDR3 nucleotides read TGTGCCAGCAGTGAGTCCGGGACTAGCGGGAGGTACGAGCAGTACTTC. Protein: CASSESGTSGRYEQYF.

Comment on this clone: One end of the junction varies from germline; a read error may be responsible. The chain employs TRBV28 and TRBJ1-4; no clear D gene. This CDR3 has 14 amino acids. Germline V CDR1 and CDR2: MDHEN, SYDVKM. CDR3 sequence: CASSLTGNGGKLLF. CDR3 DNA sequence: TGTGCCAGCAGTTTGACGGGGAACGGCGGAAAACTGCTTTTT. Based on the CDR3 plus reference TRBV28 and TRBJ1-4, the full variable domain is DVKVTQSSRYLVKRTGEKVFLECVQDMDHENMFWYRQDPGLGLRLIYFSYDVKMKEKGDIPEGYSVSREKKERFSLILESASTNQTSMYLCASSLTGNGGKLLFGSGTQLSVL.